This T cell receptor (beta chain) was identified during a study of OX40 agonist ivuxolimab in advanced cancers. The study's findings and limits: Low clonal expansion, among the lowest seen, marked partial responders at 0.1-3.0 mg/kg.

Assay: immunoSEQ multiplex PCR; the TCRdb copy retains only in-frame clones and omits some. The sample lists some 97,000 clones; 75% to 95% were seen once. As to this clone: The antigen is not known.

Germline V CDR1 and CDR2: MNHEY, SVGAGI. CDR3 length: 15 amino acids. The V segment lost 5 bases and the J segment 4 bases; nucleotides outside the gene matches: 4. With baseline, cycle 4 day 1, and cycle 7 day 1 as timepoints, blood was sampled. The sequencing used CD4+ or CD8+ T cells sorted from blood, collected in a trial of the OX40 agonist ivuxolimab. This receptor was taken from an adult with an advanced solid tumor such as melanoma, head and neck, liver or kidney cancer. The gene calls are TRBV6-5 and TRBJ2-3; 12 positions match TRBD2. Here the CDR3 DNA reads TGTGCCAGCAGTCAGACTAGCGGGAGCGCAGATACGCAGTATTTT. It codes for CASSQTSGSADTQYF.